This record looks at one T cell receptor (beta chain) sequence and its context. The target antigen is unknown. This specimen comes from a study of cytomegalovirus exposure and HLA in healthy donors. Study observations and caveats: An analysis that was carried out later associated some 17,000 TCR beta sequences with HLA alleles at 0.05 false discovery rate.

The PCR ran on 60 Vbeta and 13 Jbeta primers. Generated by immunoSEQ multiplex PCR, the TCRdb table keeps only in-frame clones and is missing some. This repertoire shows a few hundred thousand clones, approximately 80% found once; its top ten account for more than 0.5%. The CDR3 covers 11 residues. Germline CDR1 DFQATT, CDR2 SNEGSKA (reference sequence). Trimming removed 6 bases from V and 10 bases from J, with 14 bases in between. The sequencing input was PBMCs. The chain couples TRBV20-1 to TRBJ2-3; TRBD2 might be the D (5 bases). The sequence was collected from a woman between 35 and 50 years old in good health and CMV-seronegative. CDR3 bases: TGCAGTGCCAAAGGGAGTATCGCGCAGTATTTT. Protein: CSAKGSIAQYF.